These 18 T cell receptor beta chains originate from one sample sequenced in a study of neoadjuvant anti-PD-1 for oral cavity cancer. The sample's time point: after neoadjuvant nivolumab, at surgical resection. Measured with immunoSEQ multiplex PCR; TCRdb has only the in-frame clones, and not every one. This table holds 65,000 to 70,000 clones, 85% to 90% found once. The source was PBMCs, collected after nivolumab (anti-PD-1) treatment. The receptors stem from a person between 35 and 79 years old with oral cavity squamous cell carcinoma.

This chain links TRBV5-1 with TRBJ1-5; no clear D. The V gene's germline CDR1 is SGHRS and CDR2 YFSETQ. The ends were cut back, 0 bases at V and 5 bases at J, with 6 bases in the middle. This CDR3 is 13 amino acids long. The CDR3 DNA follows: TGCGCCAGCAGCTTGGGAATCGATCAGCCCCAGCATTTT. This encodes CASSLGIDQPQHF. Supplemented by reference TRBV5-1 and TRBJ1-5, the full variable domain reads KAGVTQTPRYLIKTRGQQVTLSCSPISGHRSVSWYQQTPGQGLQFLFEYFSETQRNKGNFPGRFSGRQFSNSRSEMNVSTLELGDSALYLCASSLGIDQPQHFGDGTRLSIL.

The rearrangement joins TRBV10-3 to TRBJ1-1, with unresolved D. The CDR3 length is 13 residues. Germline CDR1 reads ENHRY; CDR2 reads SYGVKD. The V end was cut by 6 bases, the J end by 1 base, with 9 bases between. This CDR3 reads CAIREGGNTEAFF. DNA of the CDR3: TGTGCCATCAGGGAGGGCGGGAACACTGAAGCTTTCTTT.

The chain has TRBV11-2 and TRBJ1-2, with D hard to call. This CDR3 spans 16 amino acids. CDR1 SGHAT and CDR2 FQNNGV come from the germline V gene. Trimming stripped 6 bases from V and 1 base from J, with 18 bases between. CDR3 DNA sequence: TGTGCCAGCAGGTCTCACCGGGAAAACGTTAACTATGGCTACACCTTC. It specifies CASRSHRENVNYGYTF.

This chain connects TRBV11-2 to TRBJ1-1; tentatively, D is TRBD1 (6 bases). V dropped 5 bases and J dropped 4 bases, with 14 bases sitting between them. CDR1 is SGHAT, CDR2 FQNNGV, per germline. The CDR3 spans 14 residues. The CDR3, as DNA: TGTGCCAGCAGCCCGTCGTTAGGGGGCACTGAAGCTTTCTTT. Encoded protein: CASSPSLGGTEAFF.

This clone was found once. Other DNA sequences in the same sample also yield this CDR3. The chain links TRBV7-3 to TRBJ1-2; no firm D call. Germline values: CDR1 SGHTA, CDR2 FQGTGA. V lost 1 base and J lost 6, with 9 bases in between. The CDR3 is 13 amino acids. CDR3 sequence reads: CASSLRAGDGYTF. CDR3 DNA: TGTGCCAGCAGCTTAAGGGCCGGGGATGGCTACACCTTC.

This chain connects TRBV6-1 to TRBJ2-7; TRBD1 matches 10 bases. The CDR3 is 15 residues long. The germline CDR1 and CDR2 sequences are MNHNS and SASEGT. The V gene end was trimmed by 5 bases and the J gene end by 7 bases; junction bases not matched to a gene: 11. CDR3 sequence: CASSWGGTGEWEQYF. DNA of the CDR3: TGTGCCAGCAGTTGGGGGGGGACAGGGGAGTGGGAGCAGTACTTC.

The chain uses TRBV30 and TRBJ1-5; 7 nucleotides align to TRBD1. Losses at the gene ends were 4 bases for V and 4 bases for J; bases not matched to a gene: 10. CDR1 GTSNPN and CDR2 SVGIG come from the germline V gene (reference sequence). The CDR3 extends over 15 amino acids. CDR3 region: CAWNLGAGGNQPQHF. CDR3 sequence (DNA): TGTGCCTGGAATCTCGGGGCAGGGGGAAATCAGCCCCAGCATTTT.

V is TRBV5-1 and J is TRBJ2-7; D is unresolved. V was cut by 8 bases and J by 3 bases, with 15 bases left in between. The germline V gene encodes CDR1 SGHRS and CDR2 YFSETQ. The CDR3 contains 13 residues. The CDR3 loop is CASKADRIYEQYF. Written as DNA, the CDR3 is TGCGCCAGTAAGGCCGACCGAATCTACGAGCAGTACTTC. Filled out from reference TRBV5-1 and TRBJ2-7, the complete variable domain reads KAGVTQTPRYLIKTRGQQVTLSCSPISGHRSVSWYQQTPGQGLQFLFEYFSETQRNKGNFPGRFSGRQFSNSRSEMNVSTLELGDSALYLCASKADRIYEQYFGPGTRLTVT.

The rearrangement joins TRBV7-3 to TRBJ2-5; TRBD1 or TRBD2 may be the D gene (5 bases each). CDR3 length: 13 amino acids. V gave up 3 bases and J gave up 7 bases, with 12 bases separating them. Looked up from germline, CDR1 is SGHTA and CDR2 is FQGTGA. In DNA form, the CDR3 reads TGTGCCAGCAGCTTGGTCGGGACGGGGACCCAGTACTTC. Its protein is CASSLVGTGTQYF. The variable domain in full, with the rest retrieved from reference TRBV7-3 and TRBJ2-5, is GAGVSQTPSNKVTEKGKYVELRCDPISGHTALYWYRQSLGQGPEFLIYFQGTGAADDSGLPNDRFFAVRPEGSVSTLKIQRTERGDSAVYLCASSLVGTGTQYFGPGTRLLVL.

The chain has TRBV5-1 and TRBJ2-1; 7 nucleotides line up with TRBD2. The CDR3 totals 15 residues. Germline V gene sequence: CDR1 SGHRS, CDR2 YFSETQ. After removal of 0 bases from V and 3 bases from J, the junction contained 3 bases not matched to a gene. CDR3 sequence reads: CASSLGGSLYNEQFF. The CDR3 region has the DNA TGCGCCAGCAGCTTGGGCGGGAGCCTCTACAATGAGCAGTTCTTC.

This chain uses TRBV29-1 with TRBJ1-2; D possibly corresponds to TRBD1 (6 bases). The V end lost 6 bases, the J end lost 4 bases, and 18 bases lay between the germline ends. Germline values: CDR1 SQVTM, CDR2 ANQGSEA. This CDR3 spans 14 amino acids. CDR3 nucleotides: TGCAGCGTCCCCAAAAAACAGGGCGGCTATGGCTACACCTTC. Translating it yields CSVPKKQGGYGYTF.

The CDR3 here is CASGQGLLYGYTF. CDR3 nucleotide sequence: TGCGCCAGCGGACAGGGGCTCCTCTATGGCTACACCTTC. This sequence joins TRBV5-1 and TRBJ1-2; 9 bases map to TRBD1. The ends lost 7 bases at V and 4 bases at J; junction bases unmatched: 5. The CDR3 is 13 residues long. Germline CDR1 SGHRS, CDR2 YFSETQ.

The rearrangement links TRBV7-3 to TRBJ1-1; D remains unclear. This CDR3 has 12 residues. The V end lost 4 bases, the J end lost 7 bases, and 10 bases lay between the germline ends. Germline CDR1 and CDR2: SGHTA and FQGTGA. DNA for the CDR3: TGTGCCAGCAGCTCCTCTCACGGTGAAGCTTTCTTT. Translation gives CASSSSHGEAFF.

The J gene is TRBJ2-1, the V gene TRBV30, with unresolved D. CDR3 size: 13 residues. V lost 1 base and J 4 bases, leaving 8 bases between the germline ends. Germline lookup yields CDR1 GTSNPN and CDR2 SVGIG (reference sequence). The CDR3 DNA is TGTGCCTGGAGTGAGGCGGTGTACAATGAGCAGTTCTTC. It yields the protein CAWSEAVYNEQFF.

The V call is TRBV10-2, the J call TRBJ2-1, with 8 bases fitting TRBD2. Germline-derived CDR1 and CDR2 are WSHSY and SAAADI. This CDR3 is 16 amino acids long. V lost 0 bases to trimming and J lost 5 bases; unmatched junction nucleotides: 6. The CDR3 DNA follows: TGCGCCAGCAGTGAGTCGGGACTAGACGGTCACAATGAGCAGTTCTTC. This encodes CASSESGLDGHNEQFF.

The chain combines TRBV27 with TRBJ2-7, with D possibly being TRBD1 (6 bases). The V end lost 4 bases, the J end lost 0 bases, and 16 bases lay between the germline ends. The germline V gene encodes CDR1 MNHEY and CDR2 SMNVEV (reference sequence). This CDR3 is built from 16 residues. CDR3 sequence (DNA): TGTGCCAGCAGTTCCTTTGTGAGGGGGAGCTCCTACGAGCAGTACTTC. Translating it yields CASSSFVRGSSYEQYF.

The chain joins TRBV9 to TRBJ1-1, with D perhaps TRBD1 (6 bases). CDR3 length equals 15 residues. Trimming took 4 bases from V and 0 from J, leaving 13 bases between them. Germline V gene lookup returns CDR1 SGDLS and CDR2 YYNGEE. The CDR3 loop reads CASSLRQDMNTEAFF. In DNA, the CDR3 is TGTGCCAGCAGCTTACGACAGGACATGAACACTGAAGCTTTCTTT.

This chain connects TRBV9 to TRBJ1-2; the D is unclear. The germline V gene encodes CDR1 SGDLS and CDR2 YYNGEE. V lost 0 bases to trimming and J lost 1 base, with 7 bases between them. This CDR3 has 14 residues. Written as DNA, the CDR3 is TGTGCCAGCAGCGTAGACCCGGTTAACTATGGCTACACCTTC. As protein: CASSVDPVNYGYTF.